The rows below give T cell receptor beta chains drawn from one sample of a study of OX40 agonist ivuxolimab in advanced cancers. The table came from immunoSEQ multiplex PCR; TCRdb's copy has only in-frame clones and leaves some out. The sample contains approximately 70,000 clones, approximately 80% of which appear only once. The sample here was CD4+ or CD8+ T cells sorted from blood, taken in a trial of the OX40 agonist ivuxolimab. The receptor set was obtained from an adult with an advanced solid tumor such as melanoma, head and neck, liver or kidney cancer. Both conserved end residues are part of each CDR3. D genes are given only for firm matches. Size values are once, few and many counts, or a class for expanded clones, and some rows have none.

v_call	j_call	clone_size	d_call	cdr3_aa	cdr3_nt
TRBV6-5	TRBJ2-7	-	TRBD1	CASSPSGQGNEQYF	TGTGCCAGCAGCCCCTCCGGACAGGGGAACGAGCAGTACTTC
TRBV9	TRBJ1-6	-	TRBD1	CASSVDGLGGQQDF	TGTGCCAGCAGCGTAGATGGTCTTGGGGGACAGCAAGACTTT
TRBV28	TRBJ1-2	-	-	CASSWGGPNDGYTF	TGTGCCAGCAGTTGGGGGGGTCCTAACGATGGCTACACCTTC
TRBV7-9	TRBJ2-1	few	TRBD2	CASSNSGGALGEQFF	TGTGCCAGCAGCAATAGCGGGGGGGCCTTGGGTGAGCAGTTCTTC
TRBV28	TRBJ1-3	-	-	CASRELQGGRNTIYF	TGTGCCAGCCGAGAGCTACAGGGCGGACGAAACACCATATATTTT
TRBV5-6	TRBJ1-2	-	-	CASRVEQARGYTF	TGTGCCAGCCGCGTAGAACAGGCGAGGGGCTACACCTTC
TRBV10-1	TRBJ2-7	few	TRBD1	CASTLRDSSYEQYF	TGCGCCAGCACTCTACGGGACAGCTCCTACGAGCAGTACTTC
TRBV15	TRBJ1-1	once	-	CATSRDPTGRTEAFF	TGTGCCACCAGCAGAGATCCCACAGGGAGGACTGAAGCTTTCTTT
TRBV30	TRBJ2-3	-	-	CAWSVSLAVWGGRDTQYF	TGTGCCTGGAGTGTCAGCCTAGCGGTCTGGGGGGGCCGAGATACGCAGTATTTT
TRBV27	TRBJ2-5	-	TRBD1	CASSSDRVTQETQYF	TGTGCCAGCAGTTCAGACAGGGTAACACAAGAGACCCAGTACTTC
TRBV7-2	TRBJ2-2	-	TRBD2	CASSLAGGGSLTGELFF	TGTGCCAGCAGCTTAGCAGGCGGGGGGTCGTTAACCGGGGAGCTGTTTTTT
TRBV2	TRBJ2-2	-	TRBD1	CASKPPGQGWTGELFF	TGTGCCAGCAAGCCCCCTGGACAGGGGTGGACCGGGGAGCTGTTTTTT
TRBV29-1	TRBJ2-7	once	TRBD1	CSGGQGTYEQYF	TGCAGCGGGGGACAGGGGACGTACGAGCAGTACTTC
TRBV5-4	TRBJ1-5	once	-	CASSLAGVNQPQHF	TGTGCCAGCAGCTTGGCAGGGGTCAATCAGCCCCAGCATTTT
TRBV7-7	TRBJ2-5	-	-	CASSSSGGETQYF	TGTGCCAGCAGCTCCTCCGGGGGAGAGACCCAGTACTTC
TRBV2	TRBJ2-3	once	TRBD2	CASRVARGATDTQYF	TGTGCCAGCAGGGTGGCGCGGGGGGCCACAGATACGCAGTATTTT
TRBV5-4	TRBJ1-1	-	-	CASSSTKLGTEAFF	TGTGCCAGCAGCTCCACCAAACTGGGAACTGAAGCTTTCTTT
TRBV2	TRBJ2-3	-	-	CASREHTDTQYF	TGTGCCAGCAGGGAGCACACAGATACGCAGTATTTT
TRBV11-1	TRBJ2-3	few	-	CASSLGQGRLTDTQYF	TGTGCCAGCAGCTTAGGCCAGGGGAGGCTCACAGATACGCAGTATTTT
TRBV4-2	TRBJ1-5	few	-	CASSPSMSRRDQPQHF	TGTGCCAGCAGCCCCAGCATGTCCAGACGGGATCAGCCCCAGCATTTT
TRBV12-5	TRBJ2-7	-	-	CASAGDSYEQYF	TGTGCTAGTGCCGGTGACAGTTACGAGCAGTACTTC
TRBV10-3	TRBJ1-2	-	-	CAISESGLRTGNYGYTF	TGTGCCATCAGTGAGTCGGGGTTGAGGACGGGTAACTATGGCTACACCTTC
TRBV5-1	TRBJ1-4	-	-	CASSLLDSNEKLFF	TGCGCCAGCAGCTTGTTGGACAGTAATGAAAAACTGTTTTTT
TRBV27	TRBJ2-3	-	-	CASSLGRPADTQYF	TGTGCCAGCAGTTTGGGACGCCCGGCAGATACGCAGTATTTT
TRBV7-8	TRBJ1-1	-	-	CASSSGRLNTEAFF	TGTGCCAGCAGCTCTGGACGGTTGAACACTGAAGCTTTCTTT
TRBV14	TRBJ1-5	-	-	CASSQNLNQPQHF	TGTGCCAGCAGCCAAAATTTAAATCAGCCCCAGCATTTT
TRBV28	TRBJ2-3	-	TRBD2	CASSPKVGLAGQYTDTQYF	TGTGCCAGCAGCCCTAAGGTGGGACTAGCGGGCCAATACACAGATACGCAGTATTTT
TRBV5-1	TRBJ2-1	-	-	CASSLATGAANEQFF	TGCGCCAGCAGCTTGGCTACTGGCGCAGCGAATGAGCAGTTCTTC
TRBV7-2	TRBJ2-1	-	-	CASSFRTQSYNEQFF	TGTGCCAGCAGCTTCCGGACACAGTCCTACAATGAGCAGTTCTTC
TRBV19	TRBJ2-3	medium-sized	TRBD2	CASSPGLRMPDTQYF	TGTGCCAGTAGTCCGGGACTACGCATGCCAGATACGCAGTATTTT
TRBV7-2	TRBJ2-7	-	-	CASSLVQGQEQYF	TGTGCCAGCAGCTTAGTGCAGGGGCAAGAGCAGTACTTC